The rows below give T cell receptor beta chains drawn from one sample of a study of T-cell memory formation after mild COVID-19. TCRdb reprocessed the 5' RACE reads with MiXCR, giving one entry per CDR3 protein. The sample consists of about 500,000 distinct CDR3 sequences, 20% of them appearing once. Sequencing was carried out using PBMCs or a T cell subset sorted from them (not recorded which). Source of these receptors: an adult woman who had mild COVID-19 (a few samples of this study predate the infection). Cell type and time point are not known. Both conserved end residues are trimmed from each CDR3.

V gene: TRBV3-1; CDR3 protein: ASRHDNSYEQY
V gene: TRBV6-6; CDR3 protein: ASTGGSDTQY
V gene: TRBV27; CDR3 protein: ASRASGRADTQY
V gene: TRBV7-7; CDR3 protein: ASSLDRTDTQY
V gene: TRBV5-6; CDR3 protein: ASSSPRGVTETQY
V gene: TRBV7-2; CDR3 protein: ASSLGQKYQETQY
V gene: TRBV5-4; CDR3 protein: ASSLGPSRLAGLNEQF
V gene: TRBV12-3/TRBV12-4; CDR3 protein: ASSTDSGEPYEQY
V gene: TRBV5-1; CDR3 protein: ASSLDRPTYGYT
V gene: TRBV7-2; CDR3 protein: ASSFQGQGVNEQF
V gene: TRBV11-2; CDR3 protein: ASSPYGGELF
V gene: TRBV5-6; CDR3 protein: ASSLEDRGGYT
V gene: TRBV7-9; CDR3 protein: ASSWTGNSDTQY
V gene: TRBV12-3/TRBV12-4; CDR3 protein: ASSLGSQETQY
V gene: TRBV6-5; CDR3 protein: ASSYSAFAVVLGDRDYGYT
V gene: TRBV7-8; CDR3 protein: ASSLAGTGSTEAF
V gene: TRBV7-6; CDR3 protein: ASSLTSVDTDTQY
V gene: TRBV4-3; CDR3 protein: ASSQGHPAYEQY
V gene: TRBV5-1; CDR3 protein: ASSFPQGGNTEAF
V gene: TRBV6-2/TRBV6-3; CDR3 protein: ASSWTSGRAGTDTQY
V gene: TRBV5-5; CDR3 protein: ASSLSGDSFYHPQH
V gene: TRBV13; CDR3 protein: ASSPKPTGLNTEAF
V gene: TRBV12-3/TRBV12-4; CDR3 protein: ASSRELNSYEQY
V gene: TRBV24-1; CDR3 protein: ATSDLEDTGELF
V gene: TRBV7-9; CDR3 protein: ASSWDGGPFSANTGELF
V gene: TRBV6-5; CDR3 protein: ASSYRGVRSNTGELF
V gene: TRBV12-3/TRBV12-4; CDR3 protein: ASSFGRGGTEAF
V gene: TRBV7-9; CDR3 protein: ASGEGRGYT
V gene: TRBV21-1; CDR3 protein: ASSSPDRSNSGNTIY